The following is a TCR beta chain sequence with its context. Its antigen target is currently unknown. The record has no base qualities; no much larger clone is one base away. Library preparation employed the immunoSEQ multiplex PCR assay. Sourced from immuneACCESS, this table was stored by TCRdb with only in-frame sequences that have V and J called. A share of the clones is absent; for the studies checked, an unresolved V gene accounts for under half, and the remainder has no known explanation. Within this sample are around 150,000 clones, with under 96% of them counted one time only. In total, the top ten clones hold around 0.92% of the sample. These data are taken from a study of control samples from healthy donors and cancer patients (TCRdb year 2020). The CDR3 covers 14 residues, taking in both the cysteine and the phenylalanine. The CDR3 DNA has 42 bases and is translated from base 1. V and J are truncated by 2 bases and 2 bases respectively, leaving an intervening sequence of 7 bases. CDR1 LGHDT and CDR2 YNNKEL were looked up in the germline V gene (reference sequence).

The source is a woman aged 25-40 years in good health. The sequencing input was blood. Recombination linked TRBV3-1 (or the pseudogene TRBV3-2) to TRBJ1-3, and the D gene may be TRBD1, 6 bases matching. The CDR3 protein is CASSQQGTGNTIYF. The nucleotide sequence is TGTGCCAGCAGCCAACAGGGGACTGGAAACACCATATATTTT.